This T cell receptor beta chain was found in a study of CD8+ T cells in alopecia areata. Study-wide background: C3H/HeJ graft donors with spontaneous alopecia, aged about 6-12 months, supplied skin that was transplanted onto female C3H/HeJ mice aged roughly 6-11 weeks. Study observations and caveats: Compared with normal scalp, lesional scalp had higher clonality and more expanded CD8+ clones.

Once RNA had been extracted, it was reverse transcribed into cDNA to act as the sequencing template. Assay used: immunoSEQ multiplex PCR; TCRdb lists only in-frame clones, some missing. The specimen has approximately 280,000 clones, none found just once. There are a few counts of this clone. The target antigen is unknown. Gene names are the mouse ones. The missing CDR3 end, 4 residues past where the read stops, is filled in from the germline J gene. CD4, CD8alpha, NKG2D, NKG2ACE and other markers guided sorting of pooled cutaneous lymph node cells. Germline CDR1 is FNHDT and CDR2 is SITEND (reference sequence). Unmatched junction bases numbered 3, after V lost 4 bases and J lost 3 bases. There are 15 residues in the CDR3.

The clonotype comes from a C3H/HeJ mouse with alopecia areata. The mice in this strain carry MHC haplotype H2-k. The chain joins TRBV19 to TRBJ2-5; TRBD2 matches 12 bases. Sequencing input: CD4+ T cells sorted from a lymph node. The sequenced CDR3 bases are TGTGCCAGCAGTGGGACTGGGGGGCCTCAAGAC. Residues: CASSGTGGPQD. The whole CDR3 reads CASSGTGGPQDTQYF. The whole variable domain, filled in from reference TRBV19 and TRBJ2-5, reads GGIITQTPKFLIGQEGQKLTLKCQQNFNHDTMYWYRQDSGKGLRLIYYSITENDLQKGDLSEGYDASREKKSSFSLTVTSAQKNEMAVFLCASSGTGGPQDTQYFGPGTRLLVL.